This TCR beta chain was identified during a study of cytomegalovirus exposure and HLA in healthy donors. TCRdb's copy holds only in-frame clones and misses some; the assay was immunoSEQ multiplex PCR. Here the sample spans some 100,000 clones, more than 75% being singletons. The donors were in the approximately 120-subject validation cohort, distinct from the 666-subject first cohort. This clone was detected only once. What it binds is unknown. Study-wide results and caveats: Some TCR beta chains (about 180 of them) were listed as cytomegalovirus-associated. The tendency of first-cohort TCR clusters to co-occur in the roughly 130 validation repertoires emerged from a later analysis. Usually a TCR sequence was rare, but some public TCRs were found in many donors.

Germline CDR1 and CDR2: MGHDK and SYGVNS. With V trimmed by 4 bases and J by 0 bases, 4 bases remained unmatched. The CDR3 is made up of 16 amino acids. V and J are TRBV25-1 and TRBJ2-2; 8 nucleotides match TRBD1. The TCR comes from a man younger than 35 in good health and CMV-seronegative. The source material was PBMCs. CDR3 nucleotides: TGTGCCAGCAGTGTCCTACAGGGGGCGAACACCGGGGAGCTGTTTTTT. Protein product: CASSVLQGANTGELFF.